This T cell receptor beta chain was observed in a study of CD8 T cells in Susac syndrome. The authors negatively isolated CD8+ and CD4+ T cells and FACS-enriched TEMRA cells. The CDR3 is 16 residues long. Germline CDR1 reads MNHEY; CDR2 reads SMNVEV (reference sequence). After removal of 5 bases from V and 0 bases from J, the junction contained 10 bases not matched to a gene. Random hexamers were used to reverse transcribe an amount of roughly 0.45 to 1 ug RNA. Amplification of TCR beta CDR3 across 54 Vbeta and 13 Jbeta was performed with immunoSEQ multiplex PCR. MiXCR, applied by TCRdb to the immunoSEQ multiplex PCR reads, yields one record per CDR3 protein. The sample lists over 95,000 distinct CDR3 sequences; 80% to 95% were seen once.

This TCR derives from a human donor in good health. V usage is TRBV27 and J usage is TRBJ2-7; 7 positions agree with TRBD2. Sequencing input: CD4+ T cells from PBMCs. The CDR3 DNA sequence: TGTGCCAGCAGTCCAAGGGCCCTAGCGGACTCCTACGAGCAGTACTTC. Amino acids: CASSPRALADSYEQYF.